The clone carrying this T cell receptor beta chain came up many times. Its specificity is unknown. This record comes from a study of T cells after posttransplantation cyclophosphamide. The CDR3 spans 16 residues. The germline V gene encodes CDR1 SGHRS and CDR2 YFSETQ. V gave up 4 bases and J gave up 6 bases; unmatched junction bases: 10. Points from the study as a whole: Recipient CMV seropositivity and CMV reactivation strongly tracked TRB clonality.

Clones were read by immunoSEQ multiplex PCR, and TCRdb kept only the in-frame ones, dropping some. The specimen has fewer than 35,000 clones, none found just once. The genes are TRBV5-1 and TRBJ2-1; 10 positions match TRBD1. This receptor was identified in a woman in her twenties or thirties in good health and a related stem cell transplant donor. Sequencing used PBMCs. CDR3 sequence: CASSAFVTGGSNEQFF. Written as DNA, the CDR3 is TGCGCCAGCAGCGCCTTCGTGACAGGGGGCTCCAATGAGCAGTTCTTC.